Below, 24 T cell receptor beta chains from the same sample are listed, as sequenced in a study of T cell responses to AZD1222 COVID-19 vaccine. Here immunoSEQ multiplex PCR was the method, and the copy in TCRdb shows in-frame clones only, minus some. The sample consists of more than 140,000 clones, about 91% of them appearing once. The sequences come from peripheral blood, collected on day 0 of AZD1222 vaccination. These TCRs come from an adult in good health.

The V and J genes are TRBV4-2 and TRBJ1-1, with D maybe TRBD1 (5 bases). The CDR3 consists of 15 residues. Germline-derived CDR1 and CDR2 are LGHNA and YNFKEQ. The V end was cut by 3 bases, the J end by 6 bases, with 17 bases between. Here the CDR3 reads CASSQGWGVVAEAFF. The CDR3, as DNA: TGTGCCAGCAGCCAGGGATGGGGGGTTGTGGCTGAAGCTTTCTTT.

J is TRBJ1-4 and V is TRBV7-9, with 7 positions matching TRBD1. From germline, CDR1 is SEHNR and CDR2 FQNEAQ (reference sequence). The CDR3 extends over 15 amino acids. The V gene end was trimmed by 2 bases and the J gene end by 2 bases; junction bases not matched to a gene: 2. The CDR3 sequence is CASSLMTGTNEKLFF. CDR3 coding DNA: TGTGCCAGCAGCTTAATGACAGGGACTAATGAAAAACTGTTTTTT.

The chain joins TRBV29-1 to TRBJ2-3; D possibly corresponds to TRBD1 (5 bases). The CDR3 loop spans 14 amino acids. Trimming removed 7 bases from V and 2 bases from J, with 16 bases in between. Germline CDR1 and CDR2: SQVTM and ANQGSEA. The CDR3 coding sequence is TGCAGCGCTCCCCGTGCAGGGCCCACAGATACGCAGTATTTT. Residues: CSAPRAGPTDTQYF.

The chain joins TRBV28 to TRBJ2-5; D is possibly TRBD1 (5 bases). Trimming removed 4 bases from V and 7 bases from J, with 7 bases in between. This CDR3 is 11 amino acids long. Germline CDR1 reads MDHEN; CDR2 reads SYDVKM. The CDR3 DNA sequence: TGTGCCAGCAGTTCCCAGGGGACCCAGTACTTC. Translated: CASSSQGTQYF.

The V gene is TRBV19, the J gene TRBJ2-1; D remains unclear. V lost 8 bases, J lost 3 bases, and 11 bases lay in between. The CDR3 spans 13 residues. Germline V lookup: CDR1 LNHDA, CDR2 SQIVND (reference sequence). CDR3 nucleotide sequence: TGTGCCAGTCAACGCCAGAACTACAATGAGCAGTTCTTC. It encodes CASQRQNYNEQFF.

This CDR3 is CASSPSGQTPDTQYF. The CDR3 DNA reads as TGTGCCAGCAGCCCCAGCGGACAGACCCCAGATACGCAGTATTTT. The rearrangement uses TRBV11-1 and TRBJ2-3; possible D gene TRBD1, 6 bases. The ends were cut back, 5 bases at V and 4 bases at J, with 16 bases in the middle. The CDR3 is 15 residues long. The germline CDR1 and CDR2 sequences are SGHAT and FQDESV (reference sequence).

The rearrangement joins TRBV6-6 to TRBJ2-2; 13 bases match TRBD2. Per germline, CDR1 MNHNY and CDR2 SVGAGI (reference sequence). CDR3 length: 17 amino acids. Losses at the gene ends were 5 bases for V and 6 bases for J; bases not matched to a gene: 9. This CDR3 is CASSLTSGRSMAGELFF. The CDR3 nucleotides are TGTGCCAGCAGTCTGACTAGCGGGAGGAGTATGGCCGGGGAGCTGTTTTTT.

The rearrangement links TRBV4-2 to TRBJ1-2, with D uncertain. CDR1 and CDR2 from the germline V gene are LGHNA and YNFKEQ. CDR3 length: 14 amino acids. V shed 1 base and J shed 5 bases, with 11 bases lying between them. The CDR3 region has the DNA TGTGCCAGCAGCCAAGGGGTCCTTTTGTATGGCTACACCTTC. Residues: CASSQGVLLYGYTF.

The chain is built from TRBV19 and TRBJ2-1; 11 nucleotides line up with TRBD2. Germline assignment: CDR1 LNHDA and CDR2 SQIVND (reference sequence). V lost 3 bases to trimming and J lost 7 bases; unmatched junction nucleotides: 8. CDR3 length equals 16 residues. Here the CDR3 DNA reads TGTGCCAGTAGTATCGAACTAGCGGGAGTAACAAATGAGCAGTTCTTC. It is translated as CASSIELAGVTNEQFF.

The chain has TRBV5-8 and TRBJ1-2; D gene ambiguous. The germline V gene encodes CDR1 SGHTS and CDR2 YDEGEE. The CDR3 is 13 residues long. Trimming took 2 bases from V and 8 from J, leaving 13 bases between them. The CDR3 DNA sequence: TGTGCCAGCAGCTTCTCAGGAGCGGGGGGCTACACCTTC. Protein: CASSFSGAGGYTF.

This clone was detected a few times. The chain couples TRBV3-1 (or the pseudogene TRBV3-2) to TRBJ1-1; D uncertain. The length of the CDR3 is 14 residues. Germline CDR1 reads LGHDT; CDR2 reads YNNKEL (reference sequence). V dropped 7 bases and J dropped 2 bases, with 14 bases sitting between them. CDR3 bases: TGTGCCAGCAACCCGGGAGGAGCTAACACTGAAGCTTTCTTT. Translation: CASNPGGANTEAFF.

The rearrangement joins TRBV29-1 to TRBJ2-2; tentative D call: TRBD2 (5 bases). The CDR3 has 14 amino acids. Deletions cut 7 bases from V and 5 bases from J, with 17 bases between. Germline-derived CDR1 and CDR2 are SQVTM and ANQGSEA. CDR3 DNA: TGCAGCGCCGAACGTCGGACTGATACCGGGGAGCTGTTTTTT. It yields the protein CSAERRTDTGELFF.

This clone showed up just once. The V and J genes are TRBV30 and TRBJ2-7, with 8 bases aligning to TRBD1. The CDR3 extends over 13 amino acids. The germline V gene has CDR1 GTSNPN and CDR2 SVGIG (reference sequence). V was clipped by 4 bases and J by 4 bases; unmatched bases: 6. The CDR3 DNA reads TGTGCCTGGACGGGACAGGTAACTTACGAGCAGTACTTC. This gives the protein CAWTGQVTYEQYF.

This clone was observed once. The V gene is TRBV5-4, the J gene TRBJ2-3; TRBD2 matches 7 bases. There are 16 residues in the CDR3. The V gene end was trimmed by 4 bases and the J gene end by 3 bases; junction bases not matched to a gene: 11. Germline CDR1 SGHNT, CDR2 YYREEE (reference sequence). The CDR3 spells CASSPIAGVGTDTQYF. The CDR3 DNA is TGTGCCAGCAGCCCGATCGCGGGAGTCGGGACAGATACGCAGTATTTT.

This chain links TRBV7-9 with TRBJ2-1; D possibly matches TRBD1 or TRBD2 (6 bases each). This CDR3 has 13 amino acids. Germline loops: CDR1 SEHNR, CDR2 FQNEAQ (reference sequence). Trimming took off 7 bases at V and 10 bases at J, with 17 bases between the two ends. The CDR3 DNA sequence: TGTGCCAGCAACCTTAATGGGGGGCGCGAGCAGTTCTTC. Amino acids: CASNLNGGREQFF.

The chain links TRBV5-1 to TRBJ2-1; a possible D gene is TRBD2 (6 bases). V was cut by 4 bases and J by 3 bases, with 14 bases left in between. The CDR3 extends over 15 amino acids. The V gene's germline CDR1 is SGHRS and CDR2 YFSETQ. CDR3 sequence: CASSNGAGNYNEQFF. The CDR3 coding sequence is TGCGCCAGCAGCAACGGAGCGGGTAACTACAATGAGCAGTTCTTC.

The chain is built from TRBV12-1 and TRBJ2-5; the D call of TRBD1 is as the table states it, not checked on the DNA. TRBV12-1 is termed a pseudogene. The CDR3 covers 15 residues. The CDR3, as DNA: TGTGCCAGCAGCCCGGCCGGGACAGGGCAAGAGACCCAGTACTTC. Its protein product is CASSPAGTGQETQYF.

The gene calls are TRBV5-4 and TRBJ1-1; D is ambiguous. The CDR3 spans 15 residues. The germline V and J ends were trimmed by 0 bases and 3 bases, with 12 bases remaining between them. Germline CDR1 is SGHNT and CDR2 is YYREEE (reference sequence). DNA for the CDR3: TGTGCCAGCAGCTTGGCCACGGGGTCGCACACTGAAGCTTTCTTT. Protein product: CASSLATGSHTEAFF.

The V gene is TRBV19, the J gene TRBJ1-3; 10 nucleotides align to TRBD1. From germline, CDR1 is LNHDA and CDR2 SQIVND (reference sequence). J gave up 2 bases and V 0 bases, and 4 bases lay outside the gene matches. CDR3 length: 17 amino acids. CDR3 residues: CASSIDLGTGAGNTIYF. The CDR3 region has the DNA TGTGCCAGTAGTATAGATTTGGGGACAGGGGCTGGAAACACCATATATTTT.

This chain links TRBV6-5 with TRBJ2-1, with 10 positions matching TRBD2. The CDR3 has 14 residues. Germline assignment: CDR1 MNHEY and CDR2 SVGAGI. The trim removed 4 bases at V and 12 bases at J, leaving 9 bases unmatched. CDR3 protein: CASSSSGRGGRQFF. CDR3 nucleotide sequence: TGTGCCAGCAGTTCTAGCGGGAGAGGGGGCCGGCAGTTCTTC.

The chain links TRBV30 to TRBJ2-6, with 9 bases aligning to TRBD1. Trimming removed 5 bases from V and 0 bases from J; junction bases left unmatched: 8. There are 17 residues in the CDR3. Germline V gene lookup returns CDR1 GTSNPN and CDR2 SVGIG (reference sequence). In DNA form, the CDR3 reads TGTGCCTGGTACAGGGGGCGAATTCACTCTGGGGCCAACGTCCTGACTTTC. Its translation: CAWYRGRIHSGANVLTF.

The chain has TRBV7-9 and TRBJ2-7; D perhaps matches TRBD2 (5 bases). There are 13 residues in the CDR3. V was pared by 5 bases and J by 6 bases, with 14 bases between. Germline V gives CDR1 SEHNR, CDR2 FQNEAQ (reference sequence). As DNA, the CDR3 is TGTGCCAGCAGCCCGCTACTAGTACGCGAGCAGTACTTC. Its protein product is CASSPLLVREQYF.

The chain recombines TRBV5-5 with TRBJ2-7, with D hard to call. CDR3 size: 12 residues. Germline values: CDR1 SGHKS, CDR2 YYEKEE (reference sequence). The V gene lost 4 bases and the J gene lost 10 bases, with 15 bases spanning the gap. CDR3 in DNA: TGTGCCAGCAGCATTGATGGCGCGTCTCAGTACTTC. Amino acids: CASSIDGASQYF.

The chain joins TRBV6-1 to TRBJ2-1; D may match TRBD1 or TRBD2 (5 bases each). V lost 2 bases and J lost 12, with 20 bases in between. This CDR3 has 15 amino acids. Per the germline V gene, CDR1 is MNHNS and CDR2 is SASEGT. CDR3 region: CASSEISGPRIPQFF. CDR3 nucleotide sequence: TGTGCCAGCAGTGAAATATCGGGACCCCGTATTCCGCAGTTCTTC.